This T cell receptor beta chain was obtained from a study of identical twins. Germline V gives CDR1 SGHTA, CDR2 FQGNSA. CDR3 length: 16 amino acids. Between the trimmed V and J ends, which lost 0 bases and 2 bases, there was a span of 11 bases. Template switching (which added a universal primer site) was used, and cDNA carried unique molecular identifiers. One entry per CDR3 protein results from TCRdb running MiXCR on the 5' RACE reads. The sample has more than 1.5 million distinct CDR3 sequences, around a third seen once; the top ten hold roughly 0.3%. The specimen sequenced was cord blood. The clonotype comes from a newborn girl in good health. The chain has TRBV7-2 and TRBJ2-1, with no clear D. The CDR3 here is CASSLAGLSPYNEQFF. Written as DNA, the CDR3 is TGTGCCAGCAGCTTAGCGGGTCTTAGCCCCTACAATGAGCAGTTCTTC.